This T cell receptor beta chain was found in a study of T cell responses to AZD1222 COVID-19 vaccine. The repertoire was sequenced with immunoSEQ multiplex PCR; TCRdb's copy has only in-frame clones and lacks some. The sample carries approximately 80,000 clones, roughly 87% recorded once. Trimming cost V 2 bases and J 5 bases, with 7 bases left between them. From germline, CDR1 is SGHTA and CDR2 FQGNSA. This CDR3 contains 13 residues. This sequence joins TRBV7-2 and TRBJ1-5, with D uncertain. The sequencing used peripheral blood, collected on day 0 of MenACWY control vaccination. The TCR originated in an adult in good health. CDR3 loop: CASSLRGDQPQHF. For the CDR3, the DNA is TGTGCCAGCAGCTTACGTGGGGATCAGCCCCAGCATTTT.